The T cell receptor (beta chain) described here comes from a study of cytotoxic CD8 clonotypes in ibrutinib-treated CLL. Overall study: Response samples followed a median about twelve months of treatment, range 6 to 36.

V was pared by 3 bases and J by 2 bases, with 10 bases between. Germline-derived CDR1 and CDR2 are SQVTM and ANQGSEA. This CDR3 has 13 residues. Only in-frame clones appear in the TCRdb table, and some are missing; sequencing was by immunoSEQ multiplex PCR. The sample lists just over 65,000 clones, about two thirds seen once, with about 5.7% in the top ten. The sequenced sample was PBMCs, obtained after 12 months of ibrutinib treatment. This rearrangement joins TRBV29-1 to TRBJ1-2; a possible D gene is TRBD1 (5 bases). This TCR came from a human donor with chronic lymphocytic leukemia. The CDR3: CSVEPRENYGYTF. CDR3 in DNA: TGCAGCGTTGAGCCCAGGGAGAACTATGGCTACACCTTC.